This T cell receptor (beta chain) emerged from a study of control samples from healthy donors and cancer patients. In its sample, this clone was seen once. Sequenced by immunoSEQ multiplex PCR; TCRdb stores in-frame clones only, minus some. This sample has 90,000 to 100,000 clones; approximately 82% occur once, and the top ten carry roughly 2%. The V gene's germline CDR1 is SGHNT and CDR2 YYREEE (reference sequence). Deletions cut 0 bases from V and 4 bases from J, with 14 bases between. CDR3 length: 16 amino acids. Sequencing was done on a sample of blood. V usage is TRBV5-4 and J usage is TRBJ1-3; a possible D gene is TRBD1 (5 bases). This TCR came from a man in his 60s in good health. This CDR3 reads CASSLGSTEGGNTIYF. CDR3 nucleotides: TGTGCCAGCAGCTTGGGATCTACCGAGGGGGGAAACACCATATATTTT.